Listed here are 4 T cell receptor beta chains from one sample, sequenced in a study of blood T cells in healthy people across ages. A second about 7 to 11 cycle PCR used barcoded and J-beta primers. TCRdb reprocessed the 5' RACE reads with MiXCR, giving one entry per CDR3 protein. Of more than 800,000 distinct CDR3 sequences listed, around 30% are singletons. The sequencing sample was made of blood. The origin of the receptors is a woman older than 75 in good health.

This chain uses TRBV29-1 with TRBJ1-4; no firm D call. The CDR3 is 12 residues long. Germline CDR1 SQVTM, CDR2 ANQGSEA. V lost 3 bases, J lost 11 bases, and 13 bases lay in between. The CDR3 coding sequence is TGCAGCGTTGAGCCCGAACTCGGGAAACTGTTTTTT. Translated, it gives CSVEPELGKLFF.

In its sample, this clonotype was seen a few times. This clone may be a read error of a much larger clone one base away. The chain carries TRBV7-2 and TRBJ2-4, with 8 bases fitting TRBD1. The CDR3 contains 14 residues. Germline V gene sequence: CDR1 SGHTA, CDR2 FQGNSA. The CDR3 reads CAGSKRTGQNIQYF. CDR3 DNA: TGTGCCGGCAGCAAGAGGACAGGGCAAAACATTCAGTACTTC.

With respect to this clonotype: This sequence may be a read error, since a much larger clone differs from it by one base. The chain employs TRBV5-1 and TRBJ2-5, with 7 positions matching TRBD1. The J call is in doubt because the DNA end fits TRBJ2-1 better. The germline gives CDR1 SGHRS, CDR2 YFSETQ. The CDR3 covers 16 residues. The CDR3 reads CASSRQGDRVQETQFF. CDR3 in DNA: TGCGCCAGCAGCCGTCAGGGCGACAGGGTCCAAGAGACCCAGTTCTTC.

The chain links TRBV20-1 to TRBJ1-5, with 10 bases identical to TRBD1. CDR3 size: 15 residues. Trimming cost V 1 base and J 5 bases; bases outside gene matches: 5. Germline lookup yields CDR1 DFQATT and CDR2 SNEGSKA (reference sequence). CDR3 sequence reads: CSARGGGQGHQPQHF. The CDR3 DNA sequence: TGCAGTGCTAGAGGGGGGGGACAGGGGCATCAGCCCCAGCATTTT.